The T cell receptor beta chain under discussion was sequenced for a study of blood T cells in healthy people across ages. Study-wide results and limits: The lack of PBMC sorting stopped any conclusive naive versus antigen-experienced comparison.

Germline V lookup: CDR1 LGHNA, CDR2 YSLEER. Losses at the gene ends were 0 bases for V and 7 bases for J; bases not matched to a gene: 5. CDR3 length: 16 residues. For this clonotype: No antigen is known for it.

Primers used in a second PCR of roughly 7 to 11 cycles were a sample-barcoded 5' primer and a J-beta primer mix. TCRdb fed the 5' RACE reads into MiXCR, producing one record per CDR3 protein. This sample has about 1.8 million distinct CDR3 sequences, with around 50% found just once. Sequenced material: blood. V and J are TRBV4-3 and TRBJ2-1; 11 bases map to TRBD2. This clonotype was sampled from a woman aged 40 to 50 in good health. CDR3 coding DNA: TGCGCCAGCAGCCAAGATGGGACTAGCGGATTAAATGAGCAGTTCTTC. Amino acid sequence: CASSQDGTSGLNEQFF.